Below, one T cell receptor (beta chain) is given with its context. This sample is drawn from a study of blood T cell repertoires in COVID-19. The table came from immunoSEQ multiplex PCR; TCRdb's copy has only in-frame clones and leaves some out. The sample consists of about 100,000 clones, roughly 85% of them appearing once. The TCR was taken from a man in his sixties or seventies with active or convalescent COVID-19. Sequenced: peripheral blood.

The CDR3 loop is CASSLVATGTWEQYF. Here the CDR3 DNA reads TGTGCCAGCAGCTTGGTGGCGACAGGGACGTGGGAGCAGTACTTC. The gene calls are TRBV5-5 and TRBJ2-7, with 7 bases fitting TRBD1. V shed 0 bases and J 7 bases; nucleotides not matched to a gene: 10. This CDR3 comprises 15 residues. Germline-derived CDR1 and CDR2 are SGHKS and YYEKEE (reference sequence).